A single sample gave rise to the 10 T cell receptor beta chains below, sequenced in a study of cytomegalovirus exposure and HLA in healthy donors. Amplification used 60 Vbeta primers and 13 Jbeta primers. This table comes from immunoSEQ multiplex PCR, and its TCRdb copy is limited to in-frame clones, with some not included. The table has approximately 180,000 clones, 70% to 80% seen once; the top ten hold roughly 1.4%. The source material was PBMCs. The receptors derive from a woman aged 25 to 39 in good health and CMV-seropositive.

The chain carries TRBV6-4 and TRBJ2-3, with D perhaps matching TRBD2 (6 bases). The length of the CDR3 is 15 residues. Germline-derived CDR1 and CDR2 are MRHNA and SNTAGT. V was cut by 3 bases and J by 0 bases, with 10 bases left in between. This chain's CDR3 is CASSDRAGSTDTQYF. The CDR3 DNA reads TGTGCCAGCAGTGATCGTGCGGGGAGCACAGATACGCAGTATTTT.

V usage is TRBV10-1 and J usage is TRBJ2-2; a possible D gene is TRBD2 (5 bases). CDR1 is WNHNN and CDR2 is SYGVQD in the germline V gene (reference sequence). V gave up 0 bases and J gave up 3 bases, with 8 bases separating them. This CDR3 is 15 amino acids long. CDR3 nucleotide sequence: TGCGCCAGCAGTGAGTCGATCGGGGACACCGGGGAGCTGTTTTTT. It yields the protein CASSESIGDTGELFF.

V and J are TRBV18 and TRBJ2-1; tentative D call: TRBD2 (6 bases). CDR3 size: 17 residues. The germline V and J ends were trimmed by 3 bases and 6 bases, with 21 bases remaining between them. The germline gives CDR1 KGHSH, CDR2 LQKENI. The CDR3 region is CASSPRHGSLGPNEQFF. CDR3 DNA sequence: TGTGCCAGCTCACCCCGGCACGGGAGCTTGGGCCCCAATGAGCAGTTCTTC. The entire variable domain, with the rest obtained from reference TRBV18 and TRBJ2-1, is as follows: NAGVMQNPRHLVRRRGQEARLRCSPMKGHSHVYWYRQLPEEGLKFMVYLQKENIIDESGMPKERFSAEFPKEGPSILRIQQVVRGDSAAYFCASSPRHGSLGPNEQFFGPGTRLTVL.

Only a few counts were recorded for this clone. The chain combines TRBV25-1 with TRBJ1-4; 11 nucleotides match TRBD1. Germline values: CDR1 MGHDK, CDR2 SYGVNS. V lost 3 bases, J lost 7 bases, and 7 bases stayed unmatched. This CDR3 has 16 amino acids. This CDR3 is CASSEGRTGGSEKLFF. CDR3 nucleotides: TGTGCCAGCAGTGAGGGACGGACAGGGGGCAGTGAAAAACTGTTTTTT.

The genes are TRBV12-5 and TRBJ2-2; 7 bases are a match to TRBD2. Germline CDR1 reads LGHNT; CDR2 reads FRNRAP. The CDR3 covers 18 residues. The V gene end was trimmed by 0 bases and the J gene end by 4 bases; junction bases not matched to a gene: 11. CDR3 bases: TGTGCTAGTGGTTTGGTACTTGGGCGGGAGTGGGTCACCGGGGAGCTGTTTTTT. Protein sequence: CASGLVLGREWVTGELFF.

V gene TRBV4-3 combines with J gene TRBJ1-2; a weak D match, TRBD1 (5 bases). V was cut by 2 bases and J by 2 bases, with 9 bases left in between. CDR1 and CDR2 from the germline V gene are LGHNA and YSLEER. The CDR3 loop spans 14 amino acids. The CDR3 DNA reads TGCGCCAGCAGCCAATCGAACAGGAACTATGGCTACACCTTC. Translated: CASSQSNRNYGYTF.

V gene TRBV11-3 combines with J gene TRBJ2-1, with 14 positions matching TRBD2. Germline V lookup: CDR1 SGHNT, CDR2 YENEEA. V lost 5 bases and J lost 14; bases outside the gene matches: 11. CDR3 length: 15 amino acids. CDR3 protein: CASSPGTSGRWVEFF. DNA for the CDR3: TGTGCCAGCAGCCCCGGGACTAGCGGGAGATGGGTGGAGTTCTTC. Combining the CDR3 with reference TRBV11-3 and TRBJ2-1 gives the whole variable domain EAGVVQSPRYKIIEKKQPVAFWCNPISGHNTLYWYLQNLGQGPELLIRYENEEAVDDSQLPKDRFSAERLKGVDSTLKIQPAELGDSAVYLCASSPGTSGRWVEFFGPGTRLTVL.

J is TRBJ2-1 and V is TRBV30; 8 positions match TRBD1. This CDR3 contains 14 residues. J lost 6 bases, V lost 2 bases, and 6 bases had no gene match. CDR1 is GTSNPN, CDR2 SVGIG, per germline (reference sequence). DNA of the CDR3: TGTGCCTGGAGTCATGGGGGACAGGTCAATGAGCAGTTCTTC. It is translated as CAWSHGGQVNEQFF.

The chain couples TRBV6-4 to TRBJ2-1; 8 positions agree with TRBD2. The CDR3 extends over 15 amino acids. CDR1 MRHNA and CDR2 SNTAGT come from the germline V gene. V lost 3 bases to trimming and J lost 1 base; unmatched junction nucleotides: 2. In nucleotides, the CDR3 is TGTGCCAGCAGTGAGGCTAGCGGGTCCTACAATGAGCAGTTCTTC. Its translation: CASSEASGSYNEQFF.

The chain is built from TRBV4-1 and TRBJ1-4, with 7 bases aligning to TRBD1. The CDR3 length is 19 residues. V was pared by 4 bases and J by 0 bases, with 14 bases of the junction left unmatched. Germline assignment: CDR1 MGHRA and CDR2 YSYEKL. The CDR3 DNA is TGCGCCAGCAGCCGAGGGACTGGGACAGCTGGGCCAACTAATGAAAAACTGTTTTTT. Translation: CASSRGTGTAGPTNEKLFF.